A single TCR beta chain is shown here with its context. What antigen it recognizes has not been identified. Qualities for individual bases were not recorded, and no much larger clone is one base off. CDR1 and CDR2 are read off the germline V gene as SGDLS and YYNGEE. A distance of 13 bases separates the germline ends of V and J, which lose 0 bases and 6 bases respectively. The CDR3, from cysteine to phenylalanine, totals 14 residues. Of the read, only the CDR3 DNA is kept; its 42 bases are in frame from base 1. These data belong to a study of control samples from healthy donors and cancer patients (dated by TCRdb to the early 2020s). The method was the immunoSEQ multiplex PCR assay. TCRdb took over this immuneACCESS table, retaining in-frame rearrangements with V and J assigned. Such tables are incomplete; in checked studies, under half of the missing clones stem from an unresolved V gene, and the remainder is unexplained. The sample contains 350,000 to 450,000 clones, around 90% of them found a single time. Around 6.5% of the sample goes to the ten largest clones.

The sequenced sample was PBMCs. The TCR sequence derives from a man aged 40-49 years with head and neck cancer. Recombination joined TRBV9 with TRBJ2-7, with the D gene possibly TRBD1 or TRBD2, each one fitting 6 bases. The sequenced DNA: TGTGCCAGCAGCGTAGGGGGGGCGGCTATCGAGCAGTACTTC. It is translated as CASSVGGAAIEQYF.